The 5 T cell receptor beta chains in this list originate from one sample, sequenced in a study of siplizumab effects on memory and regulatory T cells. The assay was immunoSEQ multiplex PCR, and TCRdb's table has in-frame clones only and misses some. Of about 100,000 clones in the sample, roughly 93% were seen once. Specimen: non-Treg CD4+ T cells sorted from blood. Receptors originate from a human donor in good health.

The genes are TRBV7-2 and TRBJ2-3; 9 bases match TRBD2. V was pared by 2 bases and J by 3 bases, with 6 bases of the junction left unmatched. Germline V gene sequence: CDR1 SGHTA, CDR2 FQGNSA. The CDR3 loop spans 16 amino acids. CDR3 in amino acids: CASSLWGTSFTDTQYF. The CDR3 DNA sequence: TGTGCCAGCAGCTTATGGGGGACTAGCTTTACAGATACGCAGTATTTT.

This chain uses TRBV18 with TRBJ2-5; D remains unclear. The germline V and J ends were trimmed by 6 bases and 0 bases, with 5 bases remaining between them. The CDR3 has 12 residues. Germline CDR1 and CDR2: KGHSH and LQKENI. CDR3 amino acids: CASSIYQETQYF. CDR3 sequence (DNA): TGTGCCAGCTCGATATACCAAGAGACCCAGTACTTC.

The chain recombines TRBV5-5 with TRBJ1-5, with a weak D call TRBD1 (5 bases). From germline, CDR1 is SGHKS and CDR2 YYEKEE (reference sequence). CDR3 length: 17 residues. V was pared by 4 bases and J by 1 base, with 18 bases between. CDR3 region: CASSPLGGDASNQPQHF. CDR3 coding DNA: TGTGCCAGCAGCCCATTGGGAGGGGATGCAAGCAATCAGCCCCAGCATTTT.

The chain couples TRBV5-1 to TRBJ1-1, with D uncertain. V was cut by 0 bases and J by 3 bases, with 9 bases left in between. In germline, CDR1 is SGHRS, CDR2 YFSETQ. The CDR3 loop spans 14 amino acids. The CDR3 loop is CASSLASGDTEAFF. For the CDR3, the DNA is TGCGCCAGCAGCTTGGCCTCGGGTGACACTGAAGCTTTCTTT.

For this clone: It is likely a read error, because the conserved phenylalanine at the end of the CDR3 is missing. No DNA is shown, since the ends of the CDR3 on it are uncertain; the CDR3 is the one TCRdb lists. This chain links TRBV30 with TRBJ2-7; no check of the table's D call, TRBD2, against the DNA was made. The CDR3 is 12 amino acids in total, end residues counted. The germline gives CDR1 GTSNPN, CDR2 SVGIG (reference sequence). The CDR3 protein is CAWTEIPGLAGL.